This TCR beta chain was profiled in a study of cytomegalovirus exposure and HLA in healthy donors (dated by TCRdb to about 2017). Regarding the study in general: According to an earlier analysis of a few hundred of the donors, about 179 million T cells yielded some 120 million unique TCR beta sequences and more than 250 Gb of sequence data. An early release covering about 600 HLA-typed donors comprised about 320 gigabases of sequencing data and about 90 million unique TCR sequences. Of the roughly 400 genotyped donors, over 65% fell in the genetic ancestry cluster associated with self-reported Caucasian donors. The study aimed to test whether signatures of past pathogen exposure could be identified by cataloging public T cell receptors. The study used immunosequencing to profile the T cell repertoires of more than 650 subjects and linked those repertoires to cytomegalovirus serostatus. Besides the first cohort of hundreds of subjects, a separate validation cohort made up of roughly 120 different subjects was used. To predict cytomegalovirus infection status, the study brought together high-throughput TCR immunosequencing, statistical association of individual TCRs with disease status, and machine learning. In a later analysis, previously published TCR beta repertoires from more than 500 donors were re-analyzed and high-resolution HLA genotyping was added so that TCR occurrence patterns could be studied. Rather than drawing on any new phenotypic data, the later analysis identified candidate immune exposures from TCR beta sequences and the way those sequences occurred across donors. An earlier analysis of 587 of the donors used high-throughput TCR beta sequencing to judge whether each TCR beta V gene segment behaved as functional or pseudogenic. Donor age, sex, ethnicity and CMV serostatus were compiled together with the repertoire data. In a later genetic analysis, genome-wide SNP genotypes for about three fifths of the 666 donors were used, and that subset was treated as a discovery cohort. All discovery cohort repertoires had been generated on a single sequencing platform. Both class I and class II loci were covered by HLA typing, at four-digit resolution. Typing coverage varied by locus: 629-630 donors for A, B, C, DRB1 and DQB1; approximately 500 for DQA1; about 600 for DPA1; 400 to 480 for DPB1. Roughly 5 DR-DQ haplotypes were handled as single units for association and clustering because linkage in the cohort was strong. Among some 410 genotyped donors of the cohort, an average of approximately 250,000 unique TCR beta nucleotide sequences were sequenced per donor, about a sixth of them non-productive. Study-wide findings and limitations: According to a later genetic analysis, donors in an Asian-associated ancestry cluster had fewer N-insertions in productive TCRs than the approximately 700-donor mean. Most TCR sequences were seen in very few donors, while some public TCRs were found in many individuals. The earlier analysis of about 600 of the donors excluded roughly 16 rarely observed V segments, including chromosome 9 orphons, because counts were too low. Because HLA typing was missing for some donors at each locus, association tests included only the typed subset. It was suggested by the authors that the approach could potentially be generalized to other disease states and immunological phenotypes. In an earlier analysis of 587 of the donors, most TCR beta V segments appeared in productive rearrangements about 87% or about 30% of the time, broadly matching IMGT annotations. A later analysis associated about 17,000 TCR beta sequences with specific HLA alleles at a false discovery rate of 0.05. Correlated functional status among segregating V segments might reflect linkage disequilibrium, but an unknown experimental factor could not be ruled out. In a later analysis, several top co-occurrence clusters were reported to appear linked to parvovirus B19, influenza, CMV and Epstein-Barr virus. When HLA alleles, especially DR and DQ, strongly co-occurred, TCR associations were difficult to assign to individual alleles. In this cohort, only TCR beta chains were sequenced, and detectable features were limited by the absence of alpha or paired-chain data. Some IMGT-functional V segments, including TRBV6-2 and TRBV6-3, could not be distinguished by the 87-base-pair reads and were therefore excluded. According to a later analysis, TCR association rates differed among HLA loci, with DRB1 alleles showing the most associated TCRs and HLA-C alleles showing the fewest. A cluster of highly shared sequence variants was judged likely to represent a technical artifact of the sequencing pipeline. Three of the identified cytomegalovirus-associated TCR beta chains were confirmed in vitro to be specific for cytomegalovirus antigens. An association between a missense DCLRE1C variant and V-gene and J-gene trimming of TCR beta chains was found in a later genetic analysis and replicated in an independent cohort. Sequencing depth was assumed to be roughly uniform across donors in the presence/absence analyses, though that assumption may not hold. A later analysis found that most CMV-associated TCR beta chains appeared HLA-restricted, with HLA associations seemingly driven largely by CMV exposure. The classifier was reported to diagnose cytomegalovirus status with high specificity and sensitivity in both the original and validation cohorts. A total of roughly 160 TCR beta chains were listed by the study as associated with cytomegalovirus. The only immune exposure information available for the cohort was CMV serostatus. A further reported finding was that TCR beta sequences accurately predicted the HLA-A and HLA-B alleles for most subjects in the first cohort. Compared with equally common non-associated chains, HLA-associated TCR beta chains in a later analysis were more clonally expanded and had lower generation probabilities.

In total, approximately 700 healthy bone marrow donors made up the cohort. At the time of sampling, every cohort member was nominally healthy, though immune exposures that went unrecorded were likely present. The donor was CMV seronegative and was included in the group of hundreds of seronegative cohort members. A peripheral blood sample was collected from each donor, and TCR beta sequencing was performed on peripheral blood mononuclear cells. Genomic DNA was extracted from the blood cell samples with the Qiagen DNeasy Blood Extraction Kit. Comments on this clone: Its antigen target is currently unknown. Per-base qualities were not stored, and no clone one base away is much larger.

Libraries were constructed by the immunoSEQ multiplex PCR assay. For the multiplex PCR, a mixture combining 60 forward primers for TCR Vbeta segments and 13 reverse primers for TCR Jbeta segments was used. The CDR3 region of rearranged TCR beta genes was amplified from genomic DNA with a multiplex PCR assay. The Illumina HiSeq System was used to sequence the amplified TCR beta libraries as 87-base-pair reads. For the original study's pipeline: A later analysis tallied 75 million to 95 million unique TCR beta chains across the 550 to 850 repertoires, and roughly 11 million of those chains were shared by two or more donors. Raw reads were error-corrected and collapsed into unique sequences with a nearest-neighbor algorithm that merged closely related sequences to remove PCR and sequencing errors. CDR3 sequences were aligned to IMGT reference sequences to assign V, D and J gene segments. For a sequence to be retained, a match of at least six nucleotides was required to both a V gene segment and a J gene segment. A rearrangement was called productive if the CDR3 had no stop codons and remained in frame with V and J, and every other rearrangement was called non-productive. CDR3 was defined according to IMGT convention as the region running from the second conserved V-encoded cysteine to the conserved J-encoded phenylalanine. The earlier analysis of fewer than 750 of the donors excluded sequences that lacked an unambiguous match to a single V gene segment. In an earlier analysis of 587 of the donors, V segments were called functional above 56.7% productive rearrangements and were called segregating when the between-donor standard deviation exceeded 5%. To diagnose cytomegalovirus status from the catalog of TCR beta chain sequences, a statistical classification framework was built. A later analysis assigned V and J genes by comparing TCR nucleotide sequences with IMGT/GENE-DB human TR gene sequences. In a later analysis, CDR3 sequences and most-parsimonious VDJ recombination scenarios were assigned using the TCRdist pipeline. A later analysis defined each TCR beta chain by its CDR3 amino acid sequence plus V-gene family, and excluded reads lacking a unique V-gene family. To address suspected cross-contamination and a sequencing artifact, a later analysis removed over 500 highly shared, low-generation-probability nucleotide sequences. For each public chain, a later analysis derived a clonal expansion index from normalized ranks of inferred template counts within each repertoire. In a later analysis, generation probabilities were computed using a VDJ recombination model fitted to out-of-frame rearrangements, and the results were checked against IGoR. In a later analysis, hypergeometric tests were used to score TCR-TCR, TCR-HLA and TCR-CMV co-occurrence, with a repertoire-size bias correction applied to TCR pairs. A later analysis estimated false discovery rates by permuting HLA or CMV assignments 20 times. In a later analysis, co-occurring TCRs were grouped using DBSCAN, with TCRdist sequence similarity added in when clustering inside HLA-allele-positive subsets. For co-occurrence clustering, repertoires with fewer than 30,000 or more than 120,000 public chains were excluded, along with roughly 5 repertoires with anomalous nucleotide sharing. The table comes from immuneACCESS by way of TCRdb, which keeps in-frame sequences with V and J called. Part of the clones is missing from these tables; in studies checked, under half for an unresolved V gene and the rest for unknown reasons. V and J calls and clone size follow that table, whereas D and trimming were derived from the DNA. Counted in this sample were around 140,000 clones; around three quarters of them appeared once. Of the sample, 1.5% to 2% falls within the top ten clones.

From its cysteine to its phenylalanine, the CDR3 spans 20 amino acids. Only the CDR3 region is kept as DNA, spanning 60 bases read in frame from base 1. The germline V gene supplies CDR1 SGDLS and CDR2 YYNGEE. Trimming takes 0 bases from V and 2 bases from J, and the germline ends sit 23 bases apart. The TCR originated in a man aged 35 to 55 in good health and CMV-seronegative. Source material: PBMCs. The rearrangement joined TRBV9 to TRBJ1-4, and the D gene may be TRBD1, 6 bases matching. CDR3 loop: CASSVGPGAGGTGTNEKLFF. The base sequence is TGTGCCAGCAGCGTAGGACCGGGTGCGGGAGGTACAGGGACTAATGAAAAACTGTTTTTT.